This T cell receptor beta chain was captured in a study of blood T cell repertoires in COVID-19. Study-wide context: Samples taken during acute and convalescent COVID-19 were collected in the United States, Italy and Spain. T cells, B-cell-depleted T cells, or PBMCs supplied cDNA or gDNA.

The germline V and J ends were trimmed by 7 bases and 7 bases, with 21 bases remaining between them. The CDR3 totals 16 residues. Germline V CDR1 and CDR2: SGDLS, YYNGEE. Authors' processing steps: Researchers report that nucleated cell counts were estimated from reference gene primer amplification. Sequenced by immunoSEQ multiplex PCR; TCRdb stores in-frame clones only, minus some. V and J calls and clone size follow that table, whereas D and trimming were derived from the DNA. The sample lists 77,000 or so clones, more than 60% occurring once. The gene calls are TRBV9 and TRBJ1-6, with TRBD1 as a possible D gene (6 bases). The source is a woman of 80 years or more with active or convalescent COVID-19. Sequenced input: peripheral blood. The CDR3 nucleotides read TGTGCCAGCGGCAAGGACAGCCAGGGTGGGAATTCACCCCTCCACTTT. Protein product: CASGKDSQGGNSPLHF.